The sequence of this T cell receptor (beta chain) was determined in a study of blood T cell repertoires in COVID-19. For the study at large: Whether acute or convalescent, the COVID-19 samples came from the United States, Italy and Spain.

How the authors handled the data: Amplification of reference gene primers was used by the study to estimate nucleated cell counts. Some clones are missing from TCRdb's copy, which holds only in-frame ones; the method was immunoSEQ multiplex PCR. V and J calls and clone size are those listed in that table; D and trimming were worked out from the DNA. The sample holds about 200,000 clones, roughly 87% seen once. This CDR3 region has 14 residues. Germline V gene lookup returns CDR1 KGHSH and CDR2 LQKENI. Trimming took 5 bases from V and 2 from J, leaving 13 bases between them. This clonotype originated in a man aged 40-49 years with active or convalescent COVID-19. Sequenced material: peripheral blood. The chain combines TRBV18 with TRBJ2-7; a possible D gene is TRBD1 (5 bases). CDR3 sequence (DNA): TGTGCCAGCTCAAACCAAGACAGTCCCTACGAGCAGTACTTC. Translation: CASSNQDSPYEQYF.